This T cell receptor beta chain was profiled in a study of T cell repertoires in cytomegalovirus infection. This clonotype was seen many times. Antigen unknown. TCRdb reprocessed the reads with MiXCR, giving one entry per CDR3 protein. Among some 400,000 distinct CDR3 sequences listed, approximately 32% were seen once. Germline CDR1 SGHTA, CDR2 FQGNSA. The germline V and J ends were trimmed by 5 bases and 10 bases, with 18 bases remaining between them. The CDR3 extends over 14 amino acids. Overall study findings and caveats: Dominating the ex vivo response were TCR beta clonotypes that were CMV-specific and HLA-C-restricted.

The source material was PBMCs. This TCR derives from a human donor in good health (CMV status not recorded). Some clones in this sample may be carry-over from other donors' samples. J is TRBJ1-5 and V is TRBV7-2; D might be TRBD1 (5 bases). For the CDR3, the DNA is TGTGCCAGCAGCACCAGGGTTTTTGGAGGTCCCCAGCATTTT. It translates to CASSTRVFGGPQHF.